The 14 T cell receptor beta chains below all came from one sample that was sequenced in a study of Graves' ophthalmopathy and Graves' hyperthyroidism. For repertoire sequencing, the TCR beta CDR3 regions were amplified from RNA transcripts. RT-PCR with HTBI primers came first, then second-round multiplex PCR. TCRdb processed the multiplex PCR reads anew with MiXCR; each CDR3 protein has one entry. Found here are around 520,000 distinct CDR3 sequences, roughly 39% of them singletons; the top ten hold around 4%. The sequenced material came from peripheral blood or thyroid tissue (not recorded which). All receptors derive from an adult man with Graves' hyperthyroidism.

The chain links TRBV11-2 to TRBJ2-2; 10 bases line up with TRBD2. The germline gives CDR1 SGHAT, CDR2 FQNNGV. V lost 1 base and J lost 4; bases outside the gene matches: 9. The CDR3 has 18 amino acids. This chain's CDR3 is CASSLGPSGTSVTGELFF. In DNA form, the CDR3 reads TGTGCCAGCAGCTTAGGGCCTAGCGGGACTAGCGTCACCGGGGAGCTGTTTTTT.

This clonotype was seen only a few times. Given a much more abundant clone one base away, this may be a read error. This chain joins TRBV20-1 and TRBJ1-3; 8 positions match TRBD1. The CDR3 runs 14 residues. Germline V gives CDR1 DFQATT, CDR2 SNEGSKA (reference sequence). This CDR3 is CSAKGTGHGNAIYF. CDR3 nucleotide sequence: TGCAGTGCAAAGGGGACAGGTCATGGAAACGCCATATATTTT.

This clonotype was detected only a few times. CDR3 coding DNA: TGTGCCAGCCGGTCGCAGGGCTACACCTTC. Protein: CASRSQGYTF. The chain is built from TRBV2 and TRBJ1-2; D is undetermined. Germline-derived CDR1 and CDR2 are SNHLY and FYNNEI. V was clipped by 8 bases and J by 8 bases, with 9 bases between them. This CDR3 contains 10 residues.

V is TRBV24-1 and J is TRBJ2-3; TRBD1 aligns across 9 bases. V lost 5 bases to trimming and J lost 4 bases; unmatched junction nucleotides: 6. In germline, CDR1 is KGHDR, CDR2 SFDVKD. The CDR3 sequence is 15 residues long. The CDR3 here is CATSAPDRGADTQYF. In DNA form, the CDR3 reads TGTGCCACCAGTGCCCCTGACAGGGGGGCAGATACGCAGTATTTT.

A remark on this clonotype: A clone one base away is much larger, so this may be a read error. The gene calls are TRBV5-1 and TRBJ2-6, with a possible D match to TRBD1 (5 bases). From germline, CDR1 is SGHRS and CDR2 YFSETQ. This CDR3 has 15 amino acids. The CDR3 here is CASSSDTGGANILTF. CDR3 bases: TGCGCCAGCAGCTCCGACACAGGTGGGGCCAACATCCTGACTTTC.

This clonotype was detected once. The chain is built from TRBV7-3 and TRBJ2-5; D is perhaps TRBD2 (6 bases). CDR1 and CDR2 from the germline V gene are SGHTA and FQGTGA. With 2 bases removed from V and 5 bases from J, the gap between germline ends came to 18 bases. The CDR3 spans 16 residues. The CDR3 spells CASSLSGTYLRETQYF. DNA for the CDR3: TGTGCCAGCAGCTTATCAGGGACTTACCTTCGGGAGACCCAGTACTTC.

This clonotype was seen repeatedly, ten times or more. V usage is TRBV20-1 and J usage is TRBJ1-6; D is perhaps TRBD1 (6 bases). Germline CDR1 DFQATT, CDR2 SNEGSKA (reference sequence). Trimming removed 5 bases from V and 4 bases from J, with 15 bases in between. The length of the CDR3 is 15 residues. Here the CDR3 reads CSARRQTGYNSPLHF. The CDR3, as DNA: TGCAGTGCTCGGAGACAGACAGGTTATAATTCACCCCTCCACTTT.

The table lists this clonotype with many counts. The chain carries TRBV29-1 and TRBJ2-7; D may be TRBD1 (5 bases). The V end lost 5 bases, the J end lost 1 base, and 9 bases lay between the germline ends. The CDR3 consists of 12 residues. CDR1 is SQVTM and CDR2 is ANQGSEA in the germline V gene. The CDR3 protein is CSVSDSSYEQYF. The DNA of the CDR3 is TGCAGCGTTAGTGACAGTTCCTACGAGCAGTACTTC.

Points on this clonotype: Since no conserved phenylalanine or tryptophan closes the CDR3, a read error is the likely cause. It is unclear where the CDR3 begins or ends on the DNA, so no DNA is shown, and the CDR3 is as TCRdb lists it. J is TRBJ1-2 and V is TRBV7-4. The CDR3 totals 10 residues, both ends included. Germline assignment: CDR1 SGHVT and CDR2 SQSDAQ. CDR3: CASSLGQATY.

This clonotype was seen many times. V is TRBV5-8 and J is TRBJ1-4; D unclear. The CDR3 has 14 amino acids. V dropped 6 bases and J dropped 6 bases, with 15 bases sitting between them. The V gene's germline CDR1 is SGHTS and CDR2 YDEGEE. The CDR3 coding sequence is TGTGCCAGCAAGAAGACACCAACCTATGAAAAACTGTTTTTT. Protein: CASKKTPTYEKLFF.

This clonotype was detected only once. The chain joins TRBV29-1 to TRBJ2-5; D possibly corresponds to TRBD1 (6 bases). Trimming removed 8 bases from V and 4 bases from J, with 14 bases in between. The CDR3 extends over 12 amino acids. Germline values: CDR1 SQVTM, CDR2 ANQGSEA. The CDR3 DNA follows: TGCAGCTTCCAAAGGGGGTTAGAGACCCAGTACTTC. It is translated as CSFQRGLETQYF.

This clonotype was observed a few times. A much larger clone sits a single nucleotide away, making a read error possible. The chain's CDR3 is CASSQGPNTGELFF. CDR3 coding DNA: TGTGCCAGCAGCCAAGGGCCGAACACCGGGGAGCTGTTTTTT. V is TRBV6-5 and J is TRBJ2-2; D unresolved. This CDR3 has 14 amino acids. Germline V gene sequence: CDR1 MNHEY, CDR2 SVGAGI. Trimming took 6 bases from V and 0 from J, leaving 8 bases between them.

This chain links TRBV28 with TRBJ2-7; tentative D call: TRBD2 (5 bases). The CDR3 sequence is 14 residues long. Trimming shortened V by 2 bases and J by 3 bases, and 11 bases separated the two germline ends. Per the germline V gene, CDR1 is MDHEN and CDR2 is SYDVKM. CDR3 in DNA: TGTGCCAGCAGTTTACCGGGGATTGTCTACGAGCAGTACTTC. The encoded protein is CASSLPGIVYEQYF.

This clonotype was found a few times. The gene calls are TRBV27 and TRBJ2-7, with 8 nucleotides matching TRBD1. This CDR3 has 18 amino acids. The V gene end was trimmed by 4 bases and the J gene end by 3 bases; junction bases not matched to a gene: 17. Germline CDR1 MNHEY, CDR2 SMNVEV (reference sequence). CDR3 sequence reads: CASSYNLITRQGNYEQYF. In DNA, the CDR3 is TGTGCCAGCAGTTACAACCTTATAACCCGACAGGGGAACTACGAGCAGTACTTC.